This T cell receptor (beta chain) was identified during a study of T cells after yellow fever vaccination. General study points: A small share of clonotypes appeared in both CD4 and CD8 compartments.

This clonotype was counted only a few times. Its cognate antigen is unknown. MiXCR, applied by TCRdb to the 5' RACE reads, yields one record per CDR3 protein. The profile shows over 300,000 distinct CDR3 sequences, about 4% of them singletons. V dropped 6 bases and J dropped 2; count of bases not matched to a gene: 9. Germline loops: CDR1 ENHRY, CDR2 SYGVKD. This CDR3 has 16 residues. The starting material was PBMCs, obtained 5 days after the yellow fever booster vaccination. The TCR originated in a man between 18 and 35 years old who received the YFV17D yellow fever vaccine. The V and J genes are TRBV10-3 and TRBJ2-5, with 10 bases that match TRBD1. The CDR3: CAIRNWTGGRQETQYF. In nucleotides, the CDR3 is TGTGCCATCAGAAATTGGACAGGGGGTAGACAAGAGACCCAGTACTTC.